The 5 T cell receptor beta chains presented below share a single source sample, sequenced in a study of identical twins. In TCRdb, the 5' RACE reads were re-called with MiXCR into one record per CDR3 protein. The sample consists of approximately 230,000 distinct CDR3 sequences, more than 13% of them appearing once. The sample consisted of memory (CD45RO+) T cells sorted from blood. The receptors shown here come from a woman between 18 and 30 years old in good health.

This clonotype was detected only a few times. The chain couples TRBV12-3 or TRBV12-4 to TRBJ1-1, with a weak D call TRBD1 (5 bases). The CDR3 covers 14 residues. V lost 3 bases to trimming and J lost 5 bases, with 13 bases between them. CDR3 DNA sequence: TGTGCCAGCAGTTTTCGGGGAGCAGGGACTGAAGCTTTCTTT. Encoded protein: CASSFRGAGTEAFF.

In its sample, this clonotype was seen many times. CDR3: CASSLGSYQPQHF. In DNA form, the CDR3 reads TGTGCCAGCAGCTTAGGGAGTTACCAGCCCCAGCATTTT. The V gene is TRBV7-2, the J gene TRBJ1-5; D unresolved. Germline values: CDR1 SGHTA, CDR2 FQGNSA. The CDR3 spans 13 residues. Trimming removed 1 base from V and 7 bases from J, with 8 bases in between. Full variable domain (outside the CDR3, taken from reference TRBV7-2 and TRBJ1-5): GAGVSQSPSNKVTEKGKDVELRCDPISGHTALYWYRQSLGQGLEFLIYFQGNSAPDKSGLPSDRFSAERTGGSVSTLTIQRTQQEDSAVYLCASSLGSYQPQHFGDGTRLSIL.

The rearrangement joins TRBV2 to TRBJ1-1; TRBD1 agrees at 12 bases. J gave up 7 bases and V 10 bases, and 4 bases lay outside the gene matches. This CDR3 comprises 12 residues. Germline loops: CDR1 SNHLY, CDR2 FYNNEI. The DNA of the CDR3 is TGTGCCACGGGACAGGGGGCAGGTGAAGCTTTCTTT. This gives the protein CATGQGAGEAFF. The full variable domain, with the rest looked up from reference TRBV2 and TRBJ1-1, is EPEVTQTPSHQVTQMGQEVILRCVPISNHLYFYWYRQILGQKVEFLVSFYNNEISEKSEIFDDQFSVERPDGSNFTLKIRSTKLEDSAMYFCATGQGAGEAFFGQGTRLTVV.

This clonotype was found a few times. This chain links TRBV3-1 with TRBJ2-5; 7 bases map to TRBD2. The ends lost 4 bases at V and 3 bases at J; junction bases unmatched: 14. The CDR3 is 17 residues long. Germline V gives CDR1 LGHDT, CDR2 YNNKEL (reference sequence). The CDR3 sequence: CASSLAGWAGDEETQYF. The CDR3 region has the DNA TGTGCCAGCAGCCTCGCGGGATGGGCGGGAGATGAAGAGACCCAGTACTTC.

CDR3 coding DNA: TGCAGTGCCCGACCCCCGGGAAGCTCCTACAATGAGCAGTTCTTC. Residues: CSARPPGSSYNEQFF. The gene calls are TRBV20-1 and TRBJ2-1, with D possibly TRBD2 on 5 matching bases. V was cut by 6 bases and J by 0 bases, with 15 bases left in between. The CDR3 is 15 residues long. The germline CDR1 and CDR2 sequences are DFQATT and SNEGSKA (reference sequence).